The 19 T cell receptor beta chains reported below all come from one sample, sequenced in a study of T-cell reconstitution after alpha-beta-depleted transplantation in children (dated by TCRdb to the mid-2010s). Interpreted using the paper, the treatment or condition label stands for: allogeneic hematopoietic cell transplantation with graft depleted of TCRalphabeta T cells and CD19 B cells. Receptor amplification or capture employed PCR. The sequencer listed for this sample is Illumina HiSeq 2500. TCR library preparation used molecular barcoding, with unique molecular identifiers applied to normalize quantification of the TCRbeta repertoire. In-frame beta chains were kept once TCRdb had trimmed the public reads at Q25 with fastp and called clones with MiXCR. CDR3 protein duplicates are merged, each entry listing the most common genes and DNA. For this sample the table gives a few hundred thousand distinct CDR3 sequences, of which around two fifths were detected only once. About 30% of the sample rests with the top ten.

This sample comprised PBMCs, obtained before TCRalphabeta/CD19-depleted stem cell transplant. The source is a girl aged 2 to 10 with aplastic anemia, due to receive a stem cell transplant.

This clonotype was counted at least ten times. The gene calls are TRBV7-2 and TRBJ2-7; 8 bases fit TRBD2. The CDR3 has 17 amino acids. Per the germline V gene, CDR1 is SGHTA and CDR2 is FQGNSA. Losses at the gene ends were 0 bases for V and 2 bases for J; bases not matched to a gene: 9. In DNA form, the CDR3 reads TGTGCCAGCAGCTTAGCTCCTCTTAGCGGGACCACCTACGAGCAGTACTTC. Protein sequence: CASSLAPLSGTTYEQYF.

The CDR3 region is CASRGGGYGYTF. The CDR3 DNA follows: TGTGCCAGCAGAGGGGGAGGTTATGGCTACACCTTC. The V call is TRBV28, the J call TRBJ1-2; D might be TRBD1 (6 bases). V was cut by 6 bases and J by 5 bases, with 10 bases left in between. Germline loops: CDR1 MDHEN, CDR2 SYDVKM. This CDR3 region has 12 residues.

V is TRBV5-6 and J is TRBJ2-3; D possibly matches TRBD1 or TRBD2 (5 bases each). There are 17 residues in the CDR3. CDR1 is SGHDT and CDR2 is YYEEEE in the germline V gene. With 1 base removed from V and 3 bases from J, the gap between germline ends came to 18 bases. The CDR3 coding sequence is TGTGCCAGCAGCTTGAATGAGGGGCCAGCGGATACAGATACGCAGTATTTT. Protein sequence: CASSLNEGPADTDTQYF. Full variable domain (outside the CDR3, taken from reference TRBV5-6 and TRBJ2-3): DAGVTQSPTHLIKTRGQQVTLRCSPKSGHDTVSWYQQALGQGPQFIFQYYEEEERQRGNFPDRFSGHQFPNYSSELNVNALLLGDSALYLCASSLNEGPADTDTQYFGPGTRLTVL.

The rearrangement joins TRBV20-1 to TRBJ2-1, with 9 bases identical to TRBD2. From germline, CDR1 is DFQATT and CDR2 SNEGSKA (reference sequence). Germline trimming cut 5 bases from V and 8 bases from J; bases unmatched to any gene: 16. The CDR3 is 16 amino acids. This chain's CDR3 is CSAARLADGQWHEQFF. In DNA, the CDR3 is TGCAGTGCTGCGAGACTAGCGGACGGCCAGTGGCATGAGCAGTTCTTC.

This clonotype was seen repeatedly, ten times or more. The chain combines TRBV5-1 with TRBJ2-1; TRBD2 matches at 8 bases. V was clipped by 5 bases and J by 2 bases; unmatched bases: 6. The CDR3 runs 15 residues. CDR1 is SGHRS and CDR2 is YFSETQ in the germline V gene. CDR3 nucleotide sequence: TGCGCCAGCAGACTAGAAGCGGGAGCCTACAATGAGCAGTTCTTC. This sequence encodes CASRLEAGAYNEQFF.

The chain has TRBV5-1 and TRBJ1-5, with 9 bases fitting TRBD1. This CDR3 spans 15 amino acids. Germline CDR1 and CDR2: SGHRS and YFSETQ. With V trimmed by 3 bases and J by 5 bases, 6 bases remained unmatched. CDR3 coding DNA: TGCGCCAGCAGCTCCGGGACAGGGCGGGATCAGCCCCAGCATTTT. The encoded protein is CASSSGTGRDQPQHF. Full variable domain (outside the CDR3, taken from reference TRBV5-1 and TRBJ1-5): KAGVTQTPRYLIKTRGQQVTLSCSPISGHRSVSWYQQTPGQGLQFLFEYFSETQRNKGNFPGRFSGRQFSNSRSEMNVSTLELGDSALYLCASSSGTGRDQPQHFGDGTRLSIL.

The rearrangement joins TRBV29-1 to TRBJ1-2, with D uncertain. This CDR3 is 16 amino acids long. V shed 0 bases and J shed 2 bases, with 16 bases lying between them. Germline CDR1 is SQVTM and CDR2 is ANQGSEA. CDR3 protein: CSVEDQKGTRNYGYTF. CDR3 coding DNA: TGCAGCGTTGAAGATCAGAAGGGAACGAGGAACTATGGCTACACCTTC.

This clonotype was counted only a few times. The rearrangement joins TRBV7-9 to TRBJ2-7; D possibly uses TRBD1 or TRBD2 (5 bases each). The CDR3 is 16 residues long. V was cut by 4 bases and J by 2 bases, with 18 bases left in between. Germline assignment: CDR1 SEHNR and CDR2 FQNEAQ (reference sequence). CDR3 residues: CASSSSSGTGTYEQYF. CDR3 DNA: TGTGCCAGCAGCTCTTCATCCGGGACGGGAACCTACGAGCAGTACTTC. Based on the CDR3 plus reference TRBV7-9 and TRBJ2-7, the full variable domain is DTGVSQNPRHKITKRGQNVTFRCDPISEHNRLYWYRQTLGQGPEFLTYFQNEAQLEKSRLLSDRFSAERPKGSFSTLEIQRTEQGDSAMYLCASSSSSGTGTYEQYFGPGTRLTVT.

This clonotype was detected ten times or more. The V call is TRBV6-1, the J call TRBJ2-5; TRBD2 is a possible D gene (6 bases). V dropped 3 bases and J dropped 5 bases, with 19 bases sitting between them. There are 16 residues in the CDR3. In germline, CDR1 is MNHNS, CDR2 SASEGT. The CDR3 protein is CASSETPGTAGETQYF. The CDR3 DNA follows: TGTGCCAGCAGTGAGACCCCCGGGACTGCTGGGGAGACCCAGTACTTC.

This clonotype was seen many times. This rearrangement joins TRBV27 to TRBJ1-2; possibly TRBD1 for D (6 bases). Germline lookup yields CDR1 MNHEY and CDR2 SMNVEV (reference sequence). This CDR3 contains 15 residues. Between the trimmed V and J ends, which lost 5 bases and 8 bases, there was a span of 21 bases. The DNA of the CDR3 is TGTGCCAGCAGTGATCTTGGACAGCGCCCTCACGGCTACACCTTC. It specifies CASSDLGQRPHGYTF.

This clonotype occurred a few times. The V call is TRBV5-1, the J call TRBJ2-2; tentatively, D is TRBD1 (6 bases). In germline, CDR1 is SGHRS, CDR2 YFSETQ. CDR3 size: 16 residues. The ends were cut back, 4 bases at V and 6 bases at J, with 19 bases in the middle. For the CDR3, the DNA is TGCGCCAGCAGCCTCCCCGGACAGCTTAGCGCCGGGGAGCTGTTTTTT. It codes for CASSLPGQLSAGELFF. Using reference TRBV5-1 and TRBJ2-2 for the parts outside the CDR3, the full variable domain is KAGVTQTPRYLIKTRGQQVTLSCSPISGHRSVSWYQQTPGQGLQFLFEYFSETQRNKGNFPGRFSGRQFSNSRSEMNVSTLELGDSALYLCASSLPGQLSAGELFFGEGSRLTVL.

This clonotype showed up many times. The V and J genes are TRBV5-1 and TRBJ2-3; D gene ambiguous. V dropped 0 bases and J dropped 2 bases, with 10 bases sitting between them. CDR1 is SGHRS and CDR2 is YFSETQ in the germline V gene. The CDR3 covers 15 residues. The CDR3 sequence is CASSLEGRLTDTQYF. CDR3 sequence (DNA): TGCGCCAGCAGCTTGGAGGGCAGACTCACAGATACGCAGTATTTT.

This clonotype was seen at least ten times. V gene TRBV27 combines with J gene TRBJ2-2; D uncertain. The CDR3 loop spans 12 amino acids. Germline CDR1 and CDR2: MNHEY and SMNVEV (reference sequence). Between the trimmed V and J ends, which lost 6 bases and 5 bases, there was a span of 7 bases. The CDR3 DNA sequence: TGTGCCAGCAGGTTTCGAACCGGGGAGCTGTTTTTT. This encodes CASRFRTGELFF.

This clonotype was recorded at least ten times. The rearrangement links TRBV20-1 to TRBJ2-1, with D perhaps matching TRBD1 or TRBD2 (5 bases each). The CDR3 consists of 15 residues. V gave up 6 bases and J gave up 1 base, with 16 bases separating them. CDR1 is DFQATT, CDR2 SNEGSKA, per germline (reference sequence). CDR3 DNA: TGCAGTGCCGACGACAGTTCGGGATCCTACAATGAGCAGTTCTTC. Residues: CSADDSSGSYNEQFF.

This clonotype was found a few times. The J gene is TRBJ2-1, the V gene TRBV6-5; D unresolved. Germline V gene lookup returns CDR1 MNHEY and CDR2 SVGAGI. This CDR3 comprises 19 residues. V dropped 4 bases and J dropped 0 bases, with 22 bases sitting between them. The CDR3 DNA reads TGTGCCAGCAGTTCCCGTTCCGCCTACTCCTTGAGCTCCTACAATGAGCAGTTCTTC. Translated: CASSSRSAYSLSSYNEQFF.

The chain is built from TRBV7-9 and TRBJ1-2, with 7 bases that match TRBD1. V lost 4 bases, J lost 4 bases, and 6 bases stayed unmatched. The length of the CDR3 is 14 residues. Germline V CDR1 and CDR2: SEHNR, FQNEAQ (reference sequence). This CDR3 is CASSSTGVAYGYTF. The CDR3 DNA sequence: TGTGCCAGCAGCTCTACAGGGGTGGCCTATGGCTACACCTTC.

This clonotype occurred a few times. The chain combines TRBV11-3 with TRBJ2-7; no reliable D call. The CDR3 is 16 amino acids. Germline CDR1 is SGHNT and CDR2 is YENEEA. The V end was cut by 0 bases, the J end by 3 bases, with 15 bases between. CDR3 region: CASSLDLKGSRYEQYF. The DNA for the CDR3 is TGTGCCAGCAGCTTAGATCTAAAGGGTTCCCGCTACGAGCAGTACTTC.

This clonotype was detected ten times or more. The genes are TRBV24-1 and TRBJ2-7; 10 bases are shared with TRBD2. This CDR3 has 14 amino acids. Germline-derived CDR1 and CDR2 are KGHDR and SFDVKD. Trimming took 5 bases from V and 7 from J; bases not matched to a gene: 7. This chain's CDR3 is CATSGASGRKEQYF. The CDR3 DNA sequence: TGTGCCACCAGTGGGGCTAGCGGGAGAAAAGAGCAGTACTTC.

DNA for the CDR3: TGTGCCAGCAGTGACGGGTTGACCCAGTACTTC. As protein: CASSDGLTQYF. V gene TRBV25-1 combines with J gene TRBJ2-5; D remains ambiguous. This CDR3 spans 11 amino acids. V lost 3 bases, J lost 7 bases, and 6 bases lay in between. CDR1 is MGHDK, CDR2 SYGVNS, per germline.